The T cell receptor beta chain described here comes from a study of blood T cell repertoires in COVID-19. Study-wide context: Some COVID-19 samples were acute and others convalescent; all came from the United States, Italy and Spain. PBMCs, B-cell-depleted T cells, or T cells were the source of the cDNA or gDNA that made up the material.

The repertoire was sequenced with immunoSEQ multiplex PCR; TCRdb's copy has only in-frame clones and lacks some. Here the sample spans some 130,000 clones, about nine tenths being singletons. The V and J ends lost 5 bases and 1 base, in that order; junction bases with no gene match: 8. The CDR3 sequence is 16 residues long. Germline loops: CDR1 MNHNY, CDR2 SVGAGI (reference sequence). The receptor's source is a woman in her 70s with COVID-19, enrolled during active disease. What was sequenced was peripheral blood. The chain has TRBV6-6 and TRBJ1-3, with TRBD1 identical over 7 bases. The DNA for the CDR3 is TGTGCCAGCAGTCGACGCGGCAGGGGGTCTGGAAACACCATATATTTT. Amino acid sequence: CASSRRGRGSGNTIYF.